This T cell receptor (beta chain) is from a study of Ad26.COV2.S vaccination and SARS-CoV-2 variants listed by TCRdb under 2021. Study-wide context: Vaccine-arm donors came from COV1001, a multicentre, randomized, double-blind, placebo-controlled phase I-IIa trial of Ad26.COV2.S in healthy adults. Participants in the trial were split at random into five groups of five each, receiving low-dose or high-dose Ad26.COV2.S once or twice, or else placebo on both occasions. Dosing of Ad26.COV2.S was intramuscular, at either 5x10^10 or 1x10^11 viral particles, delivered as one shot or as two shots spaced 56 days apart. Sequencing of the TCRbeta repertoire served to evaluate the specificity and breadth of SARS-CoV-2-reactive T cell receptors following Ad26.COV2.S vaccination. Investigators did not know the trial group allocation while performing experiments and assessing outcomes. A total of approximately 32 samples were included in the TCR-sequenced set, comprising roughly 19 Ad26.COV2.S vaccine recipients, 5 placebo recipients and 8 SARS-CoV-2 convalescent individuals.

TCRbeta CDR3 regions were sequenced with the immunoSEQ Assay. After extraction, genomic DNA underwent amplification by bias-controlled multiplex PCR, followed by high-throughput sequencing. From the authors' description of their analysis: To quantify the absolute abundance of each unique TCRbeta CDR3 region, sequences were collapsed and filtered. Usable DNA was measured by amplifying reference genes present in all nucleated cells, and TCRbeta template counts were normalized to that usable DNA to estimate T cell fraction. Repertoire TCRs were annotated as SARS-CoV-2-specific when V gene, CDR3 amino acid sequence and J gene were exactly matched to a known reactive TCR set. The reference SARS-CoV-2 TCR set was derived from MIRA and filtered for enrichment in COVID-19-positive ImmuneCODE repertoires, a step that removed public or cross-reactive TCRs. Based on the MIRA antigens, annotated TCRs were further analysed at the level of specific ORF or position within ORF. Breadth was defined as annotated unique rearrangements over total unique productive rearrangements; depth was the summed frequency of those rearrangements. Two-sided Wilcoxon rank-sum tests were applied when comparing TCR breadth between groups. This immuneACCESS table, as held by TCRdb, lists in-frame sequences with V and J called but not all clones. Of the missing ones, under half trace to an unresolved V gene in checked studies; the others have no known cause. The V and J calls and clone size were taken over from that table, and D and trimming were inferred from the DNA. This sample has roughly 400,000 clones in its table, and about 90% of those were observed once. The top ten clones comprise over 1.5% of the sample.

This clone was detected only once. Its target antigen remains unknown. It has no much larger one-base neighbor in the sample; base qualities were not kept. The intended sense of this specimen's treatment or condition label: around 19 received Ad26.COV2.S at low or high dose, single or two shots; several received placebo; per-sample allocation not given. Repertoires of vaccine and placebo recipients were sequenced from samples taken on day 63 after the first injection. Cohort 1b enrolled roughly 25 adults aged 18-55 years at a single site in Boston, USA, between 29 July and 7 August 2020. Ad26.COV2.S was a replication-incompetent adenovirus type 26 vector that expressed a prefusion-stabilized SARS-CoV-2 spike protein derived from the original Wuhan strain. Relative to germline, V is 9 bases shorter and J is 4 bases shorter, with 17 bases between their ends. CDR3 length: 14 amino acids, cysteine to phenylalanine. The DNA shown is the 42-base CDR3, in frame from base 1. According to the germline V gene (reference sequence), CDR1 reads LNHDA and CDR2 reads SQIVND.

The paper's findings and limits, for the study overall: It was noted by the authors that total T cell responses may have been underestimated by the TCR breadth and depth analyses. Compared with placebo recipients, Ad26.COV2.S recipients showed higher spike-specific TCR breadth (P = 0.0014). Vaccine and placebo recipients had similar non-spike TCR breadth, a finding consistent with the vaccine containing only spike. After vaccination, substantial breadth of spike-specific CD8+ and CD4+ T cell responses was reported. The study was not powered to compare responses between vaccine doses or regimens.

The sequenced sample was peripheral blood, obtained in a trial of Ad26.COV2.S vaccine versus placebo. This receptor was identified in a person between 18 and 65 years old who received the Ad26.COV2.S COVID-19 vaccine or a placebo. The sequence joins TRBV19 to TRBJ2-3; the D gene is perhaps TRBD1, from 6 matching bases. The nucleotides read TGTGCCAGCTCCAGGGTTGGGGGCGCAGATACGCAGTATTTT. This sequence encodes CASSRVGGADTQYF.